A single sample gave rise to the 11 T cell receptor beta chains below, sequenced in a study of control samples from healthy donors and cancer patients. Only in-frame clones appear in the TCRdb table, and some are missing; sequencing was by immunoSEQ multiplex PCR. Seen here are 35,000 to 50,000 clones, around four fifths observed once, and the top ten hold 47%. Sequencing was carried out using blood. These TCRs come from a man between 60 and 75 years old in good health.

The gene calls are TRBV2 and TRBJ1-5; D unresolved. V lost 7 bases to trimming and J lost 5 bases, with 27 bases between them. Per germline, CDR1 SNHLY and CDR2 FYNNEI. The CDR3 has 18 residues. The CDR3 is CASTSTDGGLASDQPQHF. DNA for the CDR3: TGTGCCAGCACCTCAACGGACGGCGGTTTGGCTTCGGATCAGCCCCAGCATTTT.

The chain combines TRBV6-5 with TRBJ1-2, with 10 bases lining up with TRBD1. V was clipped by 7 bases and J by 3 bases; unmatched bases: 8. The CDR3 contains 15 residues. Germline V gene data show CDR1 as MNHEY and CDR2 as SVGAGI. CDR3 amino acids: CASKAMGQGYYGYTF. CDR3 in DNA: TGTGCCAGCAAGGCGATGGGACAGGGGTACTATGGCTACACCTTC.

To note about this clone: The junction shows a germline mismatch at one end, possibly a read error. The chain has TRBV6-2 or TRBV6-3 and TRBJ2-3, with D maybe TRBD1 (6 bases). CDR3 length: 12 amino acids. Germline-derived CDR1 and CDR2 are MNHEY and SVGEGT. The DNA of the CDR3 is TGTGCCAGCAGTACTAGACTCGGCAGGCAGGGGTTT. Its translation: CASSTRLGRQGF.

The chain joins TRBV5-4 to TRBJ2-1; no firm D call. Germline V gene lookup returns CDR1 SGHNT and CDR2 YYREEE (reference sequence). There are 15 residues in the CDR3. The V and J ends lost 0 bases and 0 bases respectively, with 7 bases between them. CDR3 nucleotide sequence: TGTGCCAGCAGCTTGGAGGACGGCTCCTACAATGAGCAGTTCTTC. Residues: CASSLEDGSYNEQFF.

The chain joins TRBV7-2 to TRBJ2-7, with D possibly called TRBD1 or TRBD2 (5 bases each). Trimming left V 4 bases short and J 2 bases short, with 15 bases between. Germline CDR1 is SGHTA and CDR2 is FQGNSA. This CDR3 has 15 amino acids. The CDR3 loop reads CASSSGARQTYEQYF. The CDR3 DNA is TGTGCCAGCAGCTCCGGGGCCCGTCAAACCTACGAGCAGTACTTC. Full variable domain (remainder filled in from reference TRBV7-2 and TRBJ2-7): GAGVSQSPSNKVTEKGKDVELRCDPISGHTALYWYRQSLGQGLEFLIYFQGNSAPDKSGLPSDRFSAERTGGSVSTLTIQRTQQEDSAVYLCASSSGARQTYEQYFGPGTRLTVT.

This clone was found a few times. V and J are TRBV7-2 and TRBJ1-2; no definite D call. CDR3 length: 13 residues. Germline V gene data show CDR1 as SGHTA and CDR2 as FQGNSA. V lost 2 bases and J lost 7, with 11 bases in between. Written as DNA, the CDR3 is TGTGCCAGCAGCTTAAATTTGGCTGGTGGCTACACCTTC. It translates to CASSLNLAGGYTF.

The chain uses TRBV5-6 and TRBJ1-2, with TRBD1 as a possible D gene (5 bases). Germline values: CDR1 SGHDT, CDR2 YYEEEE. This CDR3 has 14 residues. Trimming removed 4 bases from V and 4 bases from J, with 14 bases in between. The CDR3 nucleotides read TGTGCCAGCAGCCCGGGGGGGACGGGCTATGGCTACACCTTC. Amino acids: CASSPGGTGYGYTF.

The chain has TRBV28 and TRBJ1-5; a possible D gene is TRBD1 (6 bases). The CDR3 runs 15 residues. Germline V CDR1 and CDR2: MDHEN, SYDVKM. Between the trimmed V and J ends, which lost 4 bases and 6 bases, there was a span of 16 bases. In nucleotides, the CDR3 is TGTGCCAGCAGTTCGCGGGACAAGGTTTCTCAGCCCCAGCATTTT. Translated: CASSSRDKVSQPQHF.

The chain joins TRBV5-6 to TRBJ2-5; D perhaps matches TRBD1 (5 bases). V lost 4 bases and J lost 0, with 13 bases in between. Germline V gene lookup returns CDR1 SGHDT and CDR2 YYEEEE. The CDR3 is 15 amino acids. The CDR3 spells CASSHTPGNQETQYF. The CDR3 nucleotides are TGTGCCAGCAGCCACACCCCAGGGAACCAAGAGACCCAGTACTTC.

This chain joins TRBV9 and TRBJ1-1, with D uncertain. V gave up 4 bases and J gave up 0 bases, with 7 bases separating them. The length of the CDR3 is 13 residues. Germline assignment: CDR1 SGDLS and CDR2 YYNGEE. CDR3: CASSQTMNTEAFF. For the CDR3, the DNA is TGTGCCAGCAGCCAGACCATGAACACTGAAGCTTTCTTT.

This clone was seen a handful of times. This sequence joins TRBV9 and TRBJ1-1; no definite D call. The CDR3 length is 14 residues. The V and J ends lost 0 bases and 1 base respectively, with 7 bases between them. Per the germline V gene, CDR1 is SGDLS and CDR2 is YYNGEE. In DNA, the CDR3 is TGTGCCAGCAGCGTAGTCGAATCGAACACTGAAGCTTTCTTT. Translating it yields CASSVVESNTEAFF.